This T cell receptor (beta chain) derives from a study of CD4 T cells in relation to SARS-CoV-2 and coronaviruses. About the study: PBMCs were cultured with antigen for roughly nine days before TCR beta sequencing. The negative reference was HIV-1 Nef peptide pool or peptide-free culture. Crossreactive spike epitopes shared across donors were mapped to their HLA restriction.

Germline V lookup: CDR1 LGHDT, CDR2 YNNKEL (reference sequence). The length of the CDR3 is 16 residues. J lost 10 bases, V lost 0 bases, and 8 bases had no gene match. Of note for this clone: Its target is not known.

TCRdb keeps only in-frame clones here, not all; method: immunoSEQ multiplex PCR. The table has 25,000 to 30,000 clones, about 79% seen once. Before the COVID-19 pandemic, during about 2011-2019, CD4+ T cells were taken from unexposed donors. After around nine days of culture, CD4+ T cells were isolated. Cultures held some 1.8 million PBMCs per well with roughly 10 IU/ml IL-2. Material for sequencing was CD4+ T cells from PBMCs, cultured in vitro. This sequence joins TRBV3-1 (or the pseudogene TRBV3-2) and TRBJ1-6; 8 bases are a match to TRBD1. This sequence originates from a human donor in good health. The CDR3: CASSQDGQGAWSPLHF. CDR3 DNA sequence: TGTGCCAGCAGCCAAGATGGGCAGGGGGCTTGGTCACCCCTCCACTTT.